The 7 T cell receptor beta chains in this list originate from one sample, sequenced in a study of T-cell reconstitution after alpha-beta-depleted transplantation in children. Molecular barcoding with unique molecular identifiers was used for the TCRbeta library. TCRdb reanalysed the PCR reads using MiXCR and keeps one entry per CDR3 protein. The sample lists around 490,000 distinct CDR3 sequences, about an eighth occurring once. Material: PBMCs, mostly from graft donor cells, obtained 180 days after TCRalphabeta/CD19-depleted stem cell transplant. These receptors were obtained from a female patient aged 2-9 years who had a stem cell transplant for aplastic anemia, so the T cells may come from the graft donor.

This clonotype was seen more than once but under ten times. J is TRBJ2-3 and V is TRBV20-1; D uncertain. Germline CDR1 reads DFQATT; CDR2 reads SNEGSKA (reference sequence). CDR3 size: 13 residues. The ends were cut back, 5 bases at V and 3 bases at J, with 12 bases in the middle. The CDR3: CSAVPAGTDTQYF. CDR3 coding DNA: TGCAGTGCTGTCCCGGCAGGTACAGATACGCAGTATTTT.

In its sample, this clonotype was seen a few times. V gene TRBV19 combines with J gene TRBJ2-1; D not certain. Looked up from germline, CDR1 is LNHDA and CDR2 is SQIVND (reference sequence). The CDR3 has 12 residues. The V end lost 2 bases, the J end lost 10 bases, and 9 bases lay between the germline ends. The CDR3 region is CASSIYGLEQFF. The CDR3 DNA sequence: TGTGCCAGTAGTATATACGGGCTGGAGCAGTTCTTC.

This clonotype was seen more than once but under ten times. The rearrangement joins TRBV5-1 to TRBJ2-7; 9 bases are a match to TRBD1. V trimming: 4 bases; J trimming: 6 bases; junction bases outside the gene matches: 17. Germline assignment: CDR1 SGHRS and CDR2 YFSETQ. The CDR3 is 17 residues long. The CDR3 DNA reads TGCGCCAGCAGCCCCCAGGCCGGGACAGGGAGGTGGGGCGAGCAGTACTTC. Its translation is CASSPQAGTGRWGEQYF.

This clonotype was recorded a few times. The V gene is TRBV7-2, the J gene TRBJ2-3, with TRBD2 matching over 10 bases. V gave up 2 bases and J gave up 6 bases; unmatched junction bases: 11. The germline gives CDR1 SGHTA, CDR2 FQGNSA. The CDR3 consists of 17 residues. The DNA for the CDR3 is TGTGCCAGCAGCTTACCCGGGACTAGCGCTGTAACGGATACGCAGTATTTT. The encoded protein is CASSLPGTSAVTDTQYF.

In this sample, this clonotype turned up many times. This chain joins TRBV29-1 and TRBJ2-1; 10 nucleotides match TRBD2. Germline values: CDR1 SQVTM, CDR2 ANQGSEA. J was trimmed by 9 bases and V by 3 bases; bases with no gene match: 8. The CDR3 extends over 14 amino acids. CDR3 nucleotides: TGCAGCGTTGACTTAAGCGGGAGGGCCATTGAGCAGTTCTTC. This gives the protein CSVDLSGRAIEQFF.

Here the CDR3 reads CASSSHSLPNTNEKLFF. CDR3 nucleotides: TGTGCCAGCAGCTCCCACAGTCTACCGAATACTAATGAAAAACTGTTTTTT. The chain has TRBV27 and TRBJ1-4; D remains ambiguous. The CDR3 totals 17 residues. V dropped 6 bases and J dropped 2 bases, with 19 bases sitting between them. Per the germline V gene, CDR1 is MNHEY and CDR2 is SMNVEV (reference sequence).

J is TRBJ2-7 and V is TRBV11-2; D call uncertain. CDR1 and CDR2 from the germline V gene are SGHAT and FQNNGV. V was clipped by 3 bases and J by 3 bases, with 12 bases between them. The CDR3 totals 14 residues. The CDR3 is CASSFWAAYYEQYF. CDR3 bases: TGTGCCAGCAGCTTCTGGGCGGCTTACTACGAGCAGTACTTC. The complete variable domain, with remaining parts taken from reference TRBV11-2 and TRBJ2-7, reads EAGVAQSPRYKIIEKRQSVAFWCNPISGHATLYWYQQILGQGPKLLIQFQNNGVVDDSQLPKDRFSAERLKGVDSTLKIQPAKLEDSAVYLCASSFWAAYYEQYFGPGTRLTVT.